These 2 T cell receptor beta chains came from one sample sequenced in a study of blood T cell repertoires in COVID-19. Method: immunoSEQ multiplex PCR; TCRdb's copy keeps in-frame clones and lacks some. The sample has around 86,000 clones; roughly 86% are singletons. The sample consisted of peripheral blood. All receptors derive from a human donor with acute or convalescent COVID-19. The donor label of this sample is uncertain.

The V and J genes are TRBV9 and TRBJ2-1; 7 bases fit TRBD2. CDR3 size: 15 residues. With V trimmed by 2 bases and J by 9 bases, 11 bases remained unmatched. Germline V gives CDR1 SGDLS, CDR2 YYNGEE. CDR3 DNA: TGTGCCAGCAGCGTTAATCCGGGGCCGGGGGGTGAGCAGTTCTTC. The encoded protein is CASSVNPGPGGEQFF. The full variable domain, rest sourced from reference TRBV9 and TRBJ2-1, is DSGVTQTPKHLITATGQRVTLRCSPRSGDLSVYWYQQSLDQGLQFLIQYYNGEERAKGNILERFSAQQFPDLHSELNLSSLELGDSALYFCASSVNPGPGGEQFFGPGTRLTVL.

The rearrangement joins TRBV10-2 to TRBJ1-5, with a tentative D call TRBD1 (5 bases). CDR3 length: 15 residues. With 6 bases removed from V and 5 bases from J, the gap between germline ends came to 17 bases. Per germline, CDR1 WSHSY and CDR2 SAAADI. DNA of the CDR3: TGCGCCAGCAGCCTCAGCGGGCAGGGCCATCAGCCCCAGCATTTT. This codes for CASSLSGQGHQPQHF.